One sample yielded the 10 T cell receptor beta chains listed below, sequenced in a study of CD8+CD57+ T cells in acquired aplastic anemia. Genomic DNA, serving as template, underwent TCR beta VDJ and CDR3 profiling. TCRdb independently ran MiXCR on the reads; one entry per CDR3 protein. The sample yields 250,000 to 350,000 distinct CDR3 sequences, 55% to 60% seen once. The sequenced sample consisted of sorted CD4+, CD8+, or CD8+CD57+ T cells (not recorded which) from PBMCs. The receptors here all came from a human donor with severe aplastic anemia or a healthy control (not recorded which).

The chain combines TRBV10-3 with TRBJ2-1; 9 bases fit TRBD1. Germline trimming cut 10 bases from V and 4 bases from J; bases unmatched to any gene: 17. The CDR3 is 17 residues long. Per germline, CDR1 ENHRY and CDR2 SYGVKD. CDR3 protein: CATRQGSGTGKYNEQFF. The CDR3 DNA reads as TGTGCCACCAGGCAAGGGTCCGGGACAGGGAAATACAATGAGCAGTTCTTC.

This CDR3 is CASSYSKTGNDGNEKLFF. CDR3 coding DNA: TGTGCCAGCAGTTACTCGAAGACAGGTAACGACGGGAATGAAAAACTGTTTTTT. V and J are TRBV6-2 or TRBV6-3 and TRBJ1-4; a possible D gene is TRBD1 (6 bases). This CDR3 contains 18 residues. CDR1 and CDR2 (germline): MNHEY, SVGEGT. The ends were cut back, 0 bases at V and 5 bases at J, with 19 bases in the middle.

This clonotype was observed at least ten times. CDR3 amino acids: CSVWGTGDTYEQYF. DNA of the CDR3: TGCAGCGTTTGGGGCACAGGGGATACCTACGAGCAGTACTTC. The rearrangement uses TRBV29-1 and TRBJ2-7, with 7 bases aligning to TRBD1. V was pared by 5 bases and J by 2 bases, with 9 bases of the junction left unmatched. Germline-derived CDR1 and CDR2 are SQVTM and ANQGSEA. The CDR3 runs to 14 residues.

The chain carries TRBV12-3 or TRBV12-4 and TRBJ2-7; the D gene is possibly TRBD1 (6 bases). Trimming cost V 8 bases and J 2 bases, with 19 bases left between them. This CDR3 is 15 amino acids long. The CDR3 bases are TGTGCCAGCCACCCTGGGGGCCCTGGGGCCTACGAGCAGTACTTC. Translation gives CASHPGGPGAYEQYF.

This clonotype has a single count. The conserved final phenylalanine or tryptophan is absent from the CDR3, which likely points to a read error. The chain combines TRBV7-3 with TRBJ2-5, with TRBD1 as a possible D gene (6 bases). V shed 5 bases and J shed 2 bases, with 15 bases lying between them. There are 15 residues in the CDR3. Germline values: CDR1 SGHTA, CDR2 FQGTGA. The CDR3 nucleotides read TGTGCCAGCAGCCTAGTTGTGGGGGCACAAGAGACCCAGTACATG. As protein: CASSLVVGAQETQYM.

This chain links TRBV10-3 with TRBJ2-4, with a tentative D call TRBD1 (6 bases). V was cut by 0 bases and J by 9 bases, with 18 bases left in between. Per the germline V gene, CDR1 is ENHRY and CDR2 is SYGVKD. The CDR3 sequence is 16 residues long. CDR3 sequence (DNA): TGTGCCATCAGTGAGTCTGAACAGGGTGGTGGGGGCATTCAGTACTTC. Amino acid sequence: CAISESEQGGGGIQYF.

This chain's CDR3 is CAISRQEDNEQFF. Written as DNA, the CDR3 is TGTGCCATCAGTCGGCAGGAGGACAATGAGCAGTTCTTC. V usage is TRBV10-3 and J usage is TRBJ2-1; D possibly corresponds to TRBD2 (5 bases). Germline CDR1 is ENHRY and CDR2 is SYGVKD. This CDR3 is built from 13 residues. V was cut by 5 bases and J by 5 bases, with 10 bases left in between.

This sequence joins TRBV10-2 and TRBJ2-5; no clear D gene. The germline V gene encodes CDR1 WSHSY and CDR2 SAAADI. V lost 4 bases, J lost 3 bases, and 9 bases lay in between. The CDR3 has 13 residues. The CDR3 protein is CASSGQREETQYF. In DNA form, the CDR3 reads TGCGCCAGCAGTGGGCAAAGGGAAGAGACCCAGTACTTC.

The V gene is TRBV19, the J gene TRBJ1-1; TRBD1 agrees at 7 bases. The CDR3 contains 12 residues. Germline V gives CDR1 LNHDA, CDR2 SQIVND (reference sequence). The V and J ends lost 9 bases and 6 bases, in that order; junction bases with no gene match: 7. The CDR3 is CASRDRDAEAFF. The DNA of the CDR3 is TGTGCCAGCAGAGACAGGGACGCTGAAGCTTTCTTT.

The rearrangement joins TRBV7-3 to TRBJ1-2; D is possibly TRBD1 (6 bases). The germline CDR1 and CDR2 sequences are SGHTA and FQGTGA. This CDR3 has 14 residues. V was shortened by 5 bases and J by 8 bases, with 18 bases between the two germline ends. The chain's CDR3 is CASSPGRGAEGYTF. The DNA for the CDR3 is TGTGCCAGCAGCCCGGGACGGGGGGCGGAGGGCTACACCTTC.